One sample yielded the 19 T cell receptor beta chains listed below, sequenced in a study of T cell changes during pregnancy in multiple sclerosis (dated by TCRdb to between 2018 and 2020). Libraries were made using the immunoSEQ multiplex PCR assay. As stored in TCRdb, this immuneACCESS dataset retains in-frame rearrangements with V and J assigned. A fraction of the clones does not appear; measured against another copy, unresolved V genes explain less than half of the discrepancy, and the remainder lacks a known reason. The sample yields 58,000 or so clones; approximately 92% were counted once. Of the sample, 2.3% falls within the top ten clones. Sequences were derived from peripheral blood, sampled in the first trimester of pregnancy. All receptors derive from a female donor with multiple sclerosis, enrolled in a pregnancy study.

The rearrangement uses TRBV5-8 and TRBJ2-7; D is perhaps TRBD2 (6 bases). The CDR3 consists of 15 residues. Trimming shortened V by 3 bases and J by 0 bases, and 13 bases separated the two germline ends. CDR1 SGHTS and CDR2 YDEGEE come from the germline V gene. CDR3 bases: TGTGCCAGCAGCTGGGGGACTGACACCTCCTACGAGCAGTACTTC. Translation gives CASSWGTDTSYEQYF.

The chain employs TRBV29-1 and TRBJ2-1; TRBD2 is a possible D gene (6 bases). Germline values: CDR1 SQVTM, CDR2 ANQGSEA. This CDR3 is built from 15 residues. V was shortened by 5 bases and J by 0 bases, with 14 bases between the two germline ends. The CDR3 nucleotides read TGCAGCGTTACCCGGGACTCGAGCTCCTACAATGAGCAGTTCTTC. This gives the protein CSVTRDSSSYNEQFF.

The chain couples TRBV5-1 to TRBJ2-2; the D gene is possibly TRBD2 (5 bases). Trimming removed 0 bases from V and 5 bases from J, with 14 bases in between. The CDR3 runs 16 residues. Germline CDR1 reads SGHRS; CDR2 reads YFSETQ. The chain's CDR3 is CASSLDGLEVTGELFF. CDR3 nucleotide sequence: TGCGCCAGCAGCTTGGATGGACTCGAGGTAACCGGGGAGCTGTTTTTT.

This clone was counted once. The genes are TRBV11-2 and TRBJ2-7, with 9 positions matching TRBD2. Trimming removed 2 bases from V and 0 bases from J; junction bases left unmatched: 5. Germline V lookup: CDR1 SGHAT, CDR2 FQNNGV. This CDR3 is 16 amino acids long. CDR3 sequence: CASSLLVAGVSYEQYF. CDR3 DNA sequence: TGTGCCAGCAGCTTACTTGTAGCGGGGGTCTCCTACGAGCAGTACTTC.

The rearrangement uses TRBV4-1 and TRBJ2-7; 12 bases fit TRBD2. The germline gives CDR1 MGHRA, CDR2 YSYEKL. The CDR3 totals 17 residues. J lost 1 base, V lost 3 bases, and 7 bases had no gene match. The CDR3 is CASSHFPGLAGSYEQYF. The CDR3 bases are TGCGCCAGCAGCCACTTTCCGGGACTAGCGGGTTCCTACGAGCAGTACTTC.

This chain connects TRBV11-2 to TRBJ1-1; 9 bases match TRBD1. The CDR3 length is 18 residues. The V and J ends lost 5 bases and 3 bases, in that order; junction bases with no gene match: 16. The germline V gene encodes CDR1 SGHAT and CDR2 FQNNGV. The CDR3 DNA sequence: TGTGCCAGCAGCCGGGCGGGATTAGGGGGACAGGGATACACTGAAGCTTTCTTT. Amino acids: CASSRAGLGGQGYTEAFF.

The V call is TRBV5-1, the J call TRBJ1-4; TRBD1 matches at 10 bases. Germline V gene data show CDR1 as SGHRS and CDR2 as YFSETQ. This CDR3 contains 15 residues. The trim removed 5 bases at V and 7 bases at J, leaving 8 bases unmatched. Here the CDR3 DNA reads TGCGCCAGCAGTTTTGACAGGGGGCAGAGTGAAAAACTGTTTTTT. Translated, it gives CASSFDRGQSEKLFF.

This sequence joins TRBV4-3 and TRBJ2-2; 10 positions match TRBD1. This CDR3 region has 18 residues. Trimming took 0 bases from V and 3 from J; bases not matched to a gene: 7. Germline loops: CDR1 LGHNA, CDR2 YSLEER. The CDR3 region is CASSQDGRQGADTGELFF. The CDR3 DNA is TGCGCCAGCAGCCAAGATGGGAGACAGGGGGCGGACACCGGGGAGCTGTTTTTT.

The V and J genes are TRBV23-1 and TRBJ1-5, with D possibly being TRBD1 (6 bases). TRBV23-1 is an ORF, with its function uncertain. This CDR3 comprises 17 residues. Between the trimmed V and J ends, which lost 2 bases and 0 bases, there was a span of 14 bases. The CDR3: CASSQNWTVSSNQPQHF. The CDR3 DNA is TGCGCCAGCAGTCAAAATTGGACAGTGAGTAGCAATCAGCCCCAGCATTTT.

V usage is TRBV29-1 and J usage is TRBJ1-5, with 8 bases lining up with TRBD1. In germline, CDR1 is SQVTM, CDR2 ANQGSEA. J gave up 6 bases and V 6 bases, and 4 bases lay outside the gene matches. This CDR3 is built from 12 residues. CDR3 protein: CSVGDRGQPQHF. The CDR3 DNA reads as TGCAGCGTCGGCGACAGGGGTCAGCCCCAGCATTTT.

The CDR3 nucleotides are TGTGCCAGCAGTTTGACAGGGCTAAATACCTACGAGCAGTACTTC. Translating it yields CASSLTGLNTYEQYF. The rearrangement uses TRBV6-5 and TRBJ2-7, with 7 bases lining up with TRBD1. CDR3 length equals 15 residues. V dropped 4 bases and J dropped 2; count of bases not matched to a gene: 8. The germline gives CDR1 MNHEY, CDR2 SVGAGI.

The chain employs TRBV7-9 and TRBJ2-7; unclear D gene. Germline V gene sequence: CDR1 SEHNR, CDR2 FQNEAQ (reference sequence). V was pared by 1 base and J by 9 bases, with 10 bases between. This CDR3 spans 12 amino acids. The CDR3 coding sequence is TGTGCCAGCAGCTTAGTCGACATTGCGCAGTACTTC. Its translation: CASSLVDIAQYF.

This chain links TRBV5-4 with TRBJ2-1; TRBD2 matches at 7 bases. CDR1 and CDR2 (germline): SGHNT, YYREEE (reference sequence). The trim removed 3 bases at V and 9 bases at J, leaving 0 bases unmatched. The CDR3 sequence is 11 residues long. The CDR3 protein is CASSSSGEQFF. The CDR3 region has the DNA TGTGCCAGCAGCTCTAGCGGTGAGCAGTTCTTC. The variable domain in full, with the rest retrieved from reference TRBV5-4 and TRBJ2-1, is ETGVTQSPTHLIKTRGQQVTLRCSSQSGHNTVSWYQQALGQGPQFIFQYYREEENGRGNFPPRFSGLQFPNYSSELNVNALELDDSALYLCASSSSGEQFFGPGTRLTVL.

The chain links TRBV7-3 to TRBJ2-2; D is possibly TRBD2 (6 bases). Germline-derived CDR1 and CDR2 are SGHTA and FQGTGA. Trimming stripped 6 bases from V and 7 bases from J, with 15 bases between. This CDR3 has 14 amino acids. The CDR3 region is CASRGPLANGELFF. CDR3 bases: TGTGCCAGCAGAGGCCCCCTAGCGAACGGGGAGCTGTTTTTT. Combining the CDR3 with reference TRBV7-3 and TRBJ2-2 gives the whole variable domain GAGVSQTPSNKVTEKGKYVELRCDPISGHTALYWYRQSLGQGPEFLIYFQGTGAADDSGLPNDRFFAVRPEGSVSTLKIQRTERGDSAVYLCASRGPLANGELFFGEGSRLTVL.

In this sample, this clone turned up once. The V gene is TRBV5-6, the J gene TRBJ2-1; 8 nucleotides line up with TRBD2. The V gene end was trimmed by 0 bases and the J gene end by 2 bases; junction bases not matched to a gene: 4. The CDR3 is 16 residues long. CDR1 is SGHDT and CDR2 is YYEEEE in the germline V gene. The CDR3 sequence is CASSLASGGPYNEQFF. Written as DNA, the CDR3 is TGTGCCAGCAGCTTGGCCAGCGGGGGACCCTACAATGAGCAGTTCTTC.

CDR3 nucleotide sequence: TGTGCCAGGCGACTAGCGGGAGACAGCGCCTACAATGAGCAGTTCTTC. Translation: CARRLAGDSAYNEQFF. The chain links TRBV9 to TRBJ2-1; 12 nucleotides agree with TRBD2. CDR3 size: 16 residues. J was trimmed by 2 bases and V by 8 bases; bases with no gene match: 8. Germline values: CDR1 SGDLS, CDR2 YYNGEE.

The rearrangement links TRBV4-1 to TRBJ2-5, with 11 bases identical to TRBD1. The end of the DNA aligns better with TRBJ2-7, so the J call may be wrong. The CDR3 consists of 17 residues. Per the germline V gene, CDR1 is MGHRA and CDR2 is YSYEKL. CDR3 loop: CASSQLGTGGDDYEQYF. The CDR3 bases are TGCGCCAGCAGCCAACTTGGGACAGGGGGTGATGACTACGAGCAGTACTTC.

This clone was recorded at least ten times. The rearrangement joins TRBV7-2 to TRBJ2-3; 11 positions agree with TRBD2. Germline V gives CDR1 SGHTA, CDR2 FQGNSA. V shed 0 bases and J 5 bases; nucleotides not matched to a gene: 1. The CDR3 has 15 amino acids. DNA for the CDR3: TGTGCCAGCAGCTTAGCTAGCGGGGGGGGAGATACGCAGTATTTT. It translates to CASSLASGGGDTQYF.

This clone appeared a single time. This sequence joins TRBV7-2 and TRBJ2-5; 10 bases line up with TRBD2. CDR3 length equals 14 residues. V lost 0 bases and J lost 5; bases outside the gene matches: 0. From germline, CDR1 is SGHTA and CDR2 FQGNSA. The CDR3 sequence is CASSLASGRETQYF. The CDR3 DNA follows: TGTGCCAGCAGCTTAGCTAGCGGGAGGGAGACCCAGTACTTC.